Reported below is one TCR beta chain. Its antigen is undetermined. Investigators isolated RNA and reverse transcribed it into cDNA to act as the sequencing template. Using immunoSEQ multiplex PCR, the repertoire was profiled, and TCRdb retains in-frame clones only, with some absent. The table includes 150,000 or so clones, about 88% detected once. Treatment described: oral pan-JAK inhibitor, 5-10 mg twice daily. It was from alopecia areata patients that lesional scalp punch biopsies and peripheral blood were collected. Trimming removed 6 bases from V and 1 base from J; junction bases left unmatched: 3. The CDR3 extends over 14 amino acids. Germline CDR1 is LNHDA and CDR2 is SQIVND (reference sequence). This sample was included in a study of CD8+ T cells in alopecia areata. Study overall: Tofacitinib was taken orally by treated patients, and the dose was 5 to 10 mg twice daily. Study-level points and caveats: Scalp sample data also include resident alphabeta T cells from normal skin. Relative to normal scalp, lesional scalp, especially alopecia totalis/universalis, showed higher clonality.

The specimen comprised CD8+ T cells sorted from blood, sampled at week 4, from a patient treated with tofacitinib. This sequence joins TRBV19 and TRBJ1-1, with TRBD1 matching 9 bases. This clonotype was obtained from a human donor with alopecia areata. CDR3 in amino acids: CASRDRGPNTEAFF. As DNA, the CDR3 is TGTGCCAGTAGGGACAGGGGCCCGAACACTGAAGCTTTCTTT.